This T cell receptor beta chain was profiled in a study of blood T cell repertoires in COVID-19. TCRdb's copy holds only in-frame clones and misses some; the assay was immunoSEQ multiplex PCR. The table lists about 130,000 clones, roughly 90% of them singletons. This CDR3 has 15 residues. Looked up from germline, CDR1 is SGHKS and CDR2 is YYEKEE (reference sequence). V lost 0 bases to trimming and J lost 8 bases; unmatched junction nucleotides: 7. The TCR was taken from a woman aged 45 to 65 who had recovered from COVID-19. The gene calls are TRBV5-5 and TRBJ1-4; TRBD1 matches 7 bases. Sequenced input: PBMCs or T cells enriched from blood (not recorded which). CDR3 bases: TGTGCCAGCAGCTTGGTAGGGACAGTAGGCGAAAAACTGTTTTTT. Translating gives CASSLVGTVGEKLFF.